These 14 T cell receptor beta chains were all obtained from the same sample, sequenced in a study of cytomegalovirus exposure and HLA in healthy donors. The PCR was carried out with 60 Vbeta primers and 13 Jbeta primers. Generated by immunoSEQ multiplex PCR, the TCRdb table keeps only in-frame clones and is missing some. The sample is made up of more than 110,000 clones, and the top ten hold roughly 2.6% of it. Source material: PBMCs. Receptors originate from a man aged 40-49 years in good health and CMV-seronegative.

This chain links TRBV9 with TRBJ2-3; 7 nucleotides agree with TRBD2. V lost 0 bases and J lost 6; bases outside the gene matches: 10. The CDR3 spans 16 residues. In germline, CDR1 is SGDLS, CDR2 YYNGEE. CDR3 nucleotides: TGTGCCAGCAGCGTAGGATTTGGGGGGGGAGGGGATACGCAGTATTTT. Translated: CASSVGFGGGGDTQYF.

V gene TRBV11-2 combines with J gene TRBJ2-1; 8 nucleotides match TRBD1. The trim removed 0 bases at V and 7 bases at J, leaving 8 bases unmatched. This CDR3 has 16 residues. Germline CDR1 reads SGHAT; CDR2 reads FQNNGV. The chain's CDR3 is CASSLDRPGGWNEQFF. The CDR3 nucleotides are TGTGCCAGCAGCTTAGATCGTCCAGGGGGCTGGAATGAGCAGTTCTTC.

This sequence joins TRBV5-8 and TRBJ2-3, with 12 bases identical to TRBD1. Per germline, CDR1 SGHTS and CDR2 YDEGEE. J gave up 6 bases and V 3 bases, and 5 bases lay outside the gene matches. The CDR3 contains 15 residues. CDR3 nucleotides: TGTGCCAGCAGCTCGGGACAGGGGGCGGGGGATACGCAGTATTTT. This encodes CASSSGQGAGDTQYF.

The chain recombines TRBV7-2 with TRBJ2-3; 11 nucleotides align to TRBD2. Trimming cost V 4 bases and J 6 bases; bases outside gene matches: 9. This CDR3 spans 16 amino acids. Looked up from germline, CDR1 is SGHTA and CDR2 is FQGNSA. The CDR3 here is CASSSRLAGLKDTQYF. In nucleotides, the CDR3 is TGTGCCAGCAGCTCAAGACTAGCGGGACTCAAGGATACGCAGTATTTT. Together with reference TRBV7-2 and TRBJ2-3, the CDR3 gives the full variable domain: GAGVSQSPSNKVTEKGKDVELRCDPISGHTALYWYRQSLGQGLEFLIYFQGNSAPDKSGLPSDRFSAERTGGSVSTLTIQRTQQEDSAVYLCASSSRLAGLKDTQYFGPGTRLTVL.

This chain joins TRBV7-2 and TRBJ1-1, with D perhaps TRBD1 (6 bases). Trimming shortened V by 3 bases and J by 0 bases, and 8 bases separated the two germline ends. The CDR3 has 14 amino acids. Per germline, CDR1 SGHTA and CDR2 FQGNSA. CDR3: CASSLGHLNTEAFF. Here the CDR3 DNA reads TGTGCCAGCAGCTTGGGACACCTGAACACTGAAGCTTTCTTT.

This rearrangement joins TRBV6-6 to TRBJ2-3; D gene uncertain. This CDR3 contains 14 residues. With 2 bases removed from V and 2 bases from J, the gap between germline ends came to 8 bases. CDR1 is MNHNY, CDR2 SVGAGI, per germline (reference sequence). The CDR3 nucleotides read TGTGCCAGCAGTTACGGTCCTAACACAGATACGCAGTATTTT. It specifies CASSYGPNTDTQYF.

The chain carries TRBV5-4 and TRBJ1-2, with 7 bases that match TRBD1. Germline V lookup: CDR1 SGHNT, CDR2 YYREEE (reference sequence). This CDR3 spans 14 amino acids. The ends lost 5 bases at V and 4 bases at J; junction bases unmatched: 8. This CDR3 is CASSSGTDLYGYTF. The DNA of the CDR3 is TGTGCCAGCAGTTCCGGGACAGATCTCTATGGCTACACCTTC.

The rearrangement uses TRBV4-3 and TRBJ1-6, with 10 bases lining up with TRBD1. The CDR3 runs 18 residues. Trimming removed 6 bases from V and 6 bases from J; junction bases left unmatched: 14. Germline-derived CDR1 and CDR2 are LGHNA and YSLEER. The DNA for the CDR3 is TGCGCCAGCAGGTCGACAGGGGGCGCGGGGGTCTCTAATTCACCCCTCCACTTT. Translating it yields CASRSTGGAGVSNSPLHF.

The V call is TRBV7-8, the J call TRBJ1-2; 7 positions match TRBD1. This CDR3 is 17 amino acids long. Germline V gene lookup returns CDR1 SGHVS and CDR2 FQNEAQ. J lost 3 bases, V lost 0 bases, and 10 bases had no gene match. CDR3 DNA: TGTGCCAGCAGCTTAGCGGTCTCCAGGGGGATACACTATGGCTACACCTTC. Residues: CASSLAVSRGIHYGYTF.

The V gene is TRBV2, the J gene TRBJ2-7, with D possibly matching TRBD1 (6 bases). This CDR3 has 13 residues. Trimming removed 7 bases from V and 0 bases from J, with 10 bases in between. CDR1 and CDR2 (germline): SNHLY, FYNNEI. The CDR3 DNA sequence: TGTGCCAGCACAGGGGAATCCTCCTACGAGCAGTACTTC. Translating gives CASTGESSYEQYF.

The chain has TRBV5-1 and TRBJ2-2; TRBD1 matches 10 bases. After removal of 2 bases from V and 0 bases from J, the junction contained 4 bases not matched to a gene. Per the germline V gene, CDR1 is SGHRS and CDR2 is YFSETQ. CDR3 length equals 17 residues. CDR3 sequence reads: CASSFGTGATNTGELFF. CDR3 DNA sequence: TGCGCCAGCAGCTTCGGGACAGGGGCTACGAACACCGGGGAGCTGTTTTTT.

This chain's CDR3 is CASSQDRGQDDTQYF. The CDR3 coding sequence is TGTGCCAGCAGTCAAGACAGGGGGCAGGATGATACGCAGTATTTT. The chain combines TRBV6-6 with TRBJ2-3; 10 bases are a match to TRBD1. Trimming removed 5 bases from V and 6 bases from J; junction bases left unmatched: 8. The CDR3 is made up of 15 amino acids. Germline V CDR1 and CDR2: MNHNY, SVGAGI (reference sequence).

This rearrangement joins TRBV6-1 to TRBJ2-5; 10 bases map to TRBD1. The J call is uncertain, as TRBJ2-7 better fits the DNA end. The CDR3 consists of 14 residues. Germline lookup yields CDR1 MNHNS and CDR2 SASEGT. The CDR3 nucleotides read TGTGCCAGCACCTGGACAGGGGGGATGAACGAGCAGTACTTC. Protein sequence: CASTWTGGMNEQYF.

The chain links TRBV15 to TRBJ2-5; 7 bases are a match to TRBD2. The V segment lost 5 bases and the J segment 5 bases; nucleotides outside the gene matches: 11. The CDR3 has 15 residues. The germline V gene encodes CDR1 LNHNV and CDR2 YYDKDF (reference sequence). The CDR3 loop reads CATSGGGSLEETQYF. As DNA, the CDR3 is TGTGCCACCAGCGGGGGGGGATCCTTGGAGGAGACCCAGTACTTC.